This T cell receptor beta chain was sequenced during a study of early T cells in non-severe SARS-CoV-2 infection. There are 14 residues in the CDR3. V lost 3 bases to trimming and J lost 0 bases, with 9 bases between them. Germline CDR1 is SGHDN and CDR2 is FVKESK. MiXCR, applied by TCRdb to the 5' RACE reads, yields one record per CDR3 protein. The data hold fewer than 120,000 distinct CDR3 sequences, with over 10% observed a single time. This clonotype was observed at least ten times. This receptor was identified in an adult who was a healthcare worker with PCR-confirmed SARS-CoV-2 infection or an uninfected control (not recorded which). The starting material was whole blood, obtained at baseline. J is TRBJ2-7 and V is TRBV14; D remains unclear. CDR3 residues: CASSHGSGSYEQYF. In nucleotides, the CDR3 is TGTGCCAGCAGCCACGGGTCGGGCTCCTACGAGCAGTACTTC.